These 29 T cell receptor beta chains share one sample of origin, sequenced in a study of blood T cell repertoires in COVID-19. Generated by immunoSEQ multiplex PCR, the TCRdb table keeps only in-frame clones and is missing some. The data hold around 190,000 clones, with 75% to 90% observed a single time. Sequencing used peripheral blood. All receptors derive from a woman aged 60-70 years with acute or convalescent COVID-19.

The J gene is TRBJ2-1, the V gene TRBV2; D may be TRBD2 (6 bases). Germline lookup yields CDR1 SNHLY and CDR2 FYNNEI. Trimming took off 4 bases at V and 8 bases at J, with 12 bases between the two ends. This CDR3 region has 13 residues. As DNA, the CDR3 is TGTGCCAGCAGTGTTTGGGAGCGGGATGAGCAGTTCTTC. It codes for CASSVWERDEQFF.

This chain links TRBV27 with TRBJ1-6; possibly TRBD1 for D (5 bases). The germline V gene has CDR1 MNHEY and CDR2 SMNVEV (reference sequence). With 5 bases removed from V and 8 bases from J, the gap between germline ends came to 16 bases. The CDR3 covers 15 residues. The CDR3 sequence: CASSPRLGLDSPLHF. The CDR3 DNA follows: TGTGCCAGCAGTCCCCGGTTGGGGCTGGATTCACCCCTCCACTTT.

This chain connects TRBV6-5 to TRBJ2-1; possibly TRBD1 for D (6 bases). V gave up 2 bases and J gave up 5 bases, with 13 bases separating them. CDR1 MNHEY and CDR2 SVGAGI come from the germline V gene. The CDR3 consists of 15 residues. CDR3 amino acids: CASSYGGRPNNEQFF. In nucleotides, the CDR3 is TGTGCCAGCAGTTACGGGGGCAGACCGAACAATGAGCAGTTCTTC.

This clone was observed once. The chain is built from TRBV7-8 and TRBJ1-1, with a tentative D call TRBD1 (6 bases). The ends were cut back, 4 bases at V and 2 bases at J, with 11 bases in the middle. There are 14 residues in the CDR3. Germline lookup yields CDR1 SGHVS and CDR2 FQNEAQ. The CDR3 nucleotides read TGTGCCAGCAGCTCCTTCAGGGGTAACACTGAAGCTTTCTTT. Protein sequence: CASSSFRGNTEAFF.

This clone was counted only a few times. CDR3 coding DNA: TGTGCCAGTACAGCCACGAACAGCTATGGCTACACCTTC. Residues: CASTATNSYGYTF. This sequence joins TRBV19 and TRBJ1-2; unclear D gene. Germline V gene data show CDR1 as LNHDA and CDR2 as SQIVND (reference sequence). This CDR3 comprises 13 residues. V was clipped by 7 bases and J by 4 bases, with 13 bases between them.

V is TRBV5-1 and J is TRBJ1-4; D is ambiguous. Looked up from germline, CDR1 is SGHRS and CDR2 is YFSETQ. Trimming stripped 0 bases from V and 0 bases from J, with 6 bases between. The CDR3 totals 15 residues. The CDR3 region is CASSLGRSTNEKLFF. In DNA form, the CDR3 reads TGCGCCAGCAGCTTGGGCAGATCAACTAATGAAAAACTGTTTTTT. Drawing the rest from reference TRBV5-1 and TRBJ1-4, the complete variable domain is KAGVTQTPRYLIKTRGQQVTLSCSPISGHRSVSWYQQTPGQGLQFLFEYFSETQRNKGNFPGRFSGRQFSNSRSEMNVSTLELGDSALYLCASSLGRSTNEKLFFGSGTQLSVL.

The rearrangement uses TRBV2 and TRBJ2-1; D might be TRBD2 (6 bases). V was clipped by 6 bases and J by 4 bases, with 10 bases between them. The CDR3 has 13 amino acids. Looked up from germline, CDR1 is SNHLY and CDR2 is FYNNEI. The CDR3 protein is CASRVGTYNEQFF. CDR3 nucleotides: TGTGCCAGCAGAGTAGGGACTTACAATGAGCAGTTCTTC.

The gene calls are TRBV11-1 and TRBJ2-1; D not resolved. Germline V lookup: CDR1 SGHAT, CDR2 FQDESV (reference sequence). Trimming removed 3 bases from V and 5 bases from J, with 11 bases in between. This CDR3 has 14 amino acids. The CDR3 here is CASSFSGFDNEQFF. The CDR3 region has the DNA TGTGCCAGCAGCTTTTCCGGTTTCGACAATGAGCAGTTCTTC.

CDR3 in DNA: TGTGCCAGTAGTGCAGGAGGTCCTGGAAACACCATATATTTT. The encoded protein is CASSAGGPGNTIYF. This chain links TRBV19 with TRBJ1-3; unclear D gene. This CDR3 spans 14 amino acids. Germline V gene data show CDR1 as LNHDA and CDR2 as SQIVND (reference sequence). The germline V and J ends were trimmed by 5 bases and 2 bases, with 10 bases remaining between them.

V and J are TRBV19 and TRBJ1-5; tentatively, D is TRBD1 (5 bases). CDR1 and CDR2 (germline): LNHDA, SQIVND (reference sequence). Trimming cost V 2 bases and J 6 bases, with 11 bases left between them. The CDR3 runs 14 residues. In nucleotides, the CDR3 is TGTGCCAGTAGTATATCAGGGTCGGGTCAGCCCCAGCATTTT. The encoded protein is CASSISGSGQPQHF.

This chain links TRBV19 with TRBJ1-1; 10 bases are a match to TRBD1. The V gene end was trimmed by 6 bases and the J gene end by 4 bases; junction bases not matched to a gene: 11. CDR3 length: 16 residues. The germline CDR1 and CDR2 sequences are LNHDA and SQIVND (reference sequence). DNA of the CDR3: TGTGCCAGTAGGAGACAGGGGGCGCAAAGAACCACTGAAGCTTTCTTT. Translation gives CASRRQGAQRTTEAFF. Drawing the rest from reference TRBV19 and TRBJ1-1, the complete variable domain is DGGITQSPKYLFRKEGQNVTLSCEQNLNHDAMYWYRQDPGQGLRLIYYSQIVNDFQKGDIAEGYSVSREKKESFPLTVTSAQKNPTAFYLCASRRQGAQRTTEAFFGQGTRLTVV.

The CDR3 DNA reads as TGTGCCAGCAGCCAAGCCGGGACAGTTTCGGAAAAACTGTTTTTT. Residues: CASSQAGTVSEKLFF. The chain joins TRBV3-1 (or the pseudogene TRBV3-2) to TRBJ1-4, with 7 bases identical to TRBD1. The J segment lost 8 bases and the V segment lost 1 base, leaving 7 bases of the junction unmatched. Germline V gene data show CDR1 as LGHDT and CDR2 as YNNKEL (reference sequence). CDR3 length: 15 amino acids.

The gene calls are TRBV19 and TRBJ2-1; the match to TRBD2 covers 8 bases. Germline trimming cut 3 bases from V and 8 bases from J; bases unmatched to any gene: 12. The CDR3 has 16 amino acids. Germline CDR1 and CDR2: LNHDA and SQIVND (reference sequence). CDR3: CASSIMRGLDTHEQFF. The CDR3 DNA follows: TGTGCCAGTAGTATTATGCGGGGACTAGATACCCATGAGCAGTTCTTC.

The chain joins TRBV29-1 to TRBJ2-1, with 11 bases matching TRBD2. CDR1 is SQVTM and CDR2 is ANQGSEA in the germline V gene. The CDR3 extends over 15 amino acids. The V segment lost 7 bases and the J segment 0 bases; nucleotides outside the gene matches: 5. As DNA, the CDR3 is TGCAGCGCTTATACTAGCGGGAGCTCCTACAATGAGCAGTTCTTC. Its protein is CSAYTSGSSYNEQFF.

V is TRBV18 and J is TRBJ2-7; tentatively, D is TRBD1 (6 bases). Germline V lookup: CDR1 KGHSH, CDR2 LQKENI. Trimming stripped 5 bases from V and 3 bases from J, with 11 bases between. CDR3 length: 13 residues. CDR3 loop: CASSDTGIYEQYV. The CDR3 DNA follows: TGTGCCAGCTCAGATACAGGGATCTACGAGCAGTACGTC.

This sequence joins TRBV18 and TRBJ1-5; no clear D gene. Trimming shortened V by 2 bases and J by 1 base, and 6 bases separated the two germline ends. The length of the CDR3 is 14 residues. Germline CDR1 reads KGHSH; CDR2 reads LQKENI. CDR3 in amino acids: CASSPGRSNQPQHF. DNA for the CDR3: TGTGCCAGCTCACCAGGGCGCAGCAATCAGCCCCAGCATTTT.

In DNA form, the CDR3 reads TGTGCCAGCAGCTTACCTTTGGCCGGGACAGGAGAAGCTTTCTTT. It translates to CASSLPLAGTGEAFF. The rearrangement links TRBV11-1 to TRBJ1-1; 8 nucleotides agree with TRBD1. Trimming cost V 2 bases and J 8 bases; bases outside gene matches: 10. The CDR3 contains 15 residues. Germline V gives CDR1 SGHAT, CDR2 FQDESV (reference sequence). Drawing the rest from reference TRBV11-1 and TRBJ1-1, the complete variable domain is EAEVAQSPRYKITEKSQAVAFWCDPISGHATLYWYRQILGQGPELLVQFQDESVVDDSQLPKDRFSAERLKGVDSTLKIQPAELGDSAMYLCASSLPLAGTGEAFFGQGTRLTVV.

This sequence joins TRBV10-2 and TRBJ1-5; 7 nucleotides match TRBD1. Unmatched junction bases numbered 9, after V lost 10 bases and J lost 0 bases. This CDR3 comprises 15 residues. Germline V gene lookup returns CDR1 WSHSY and CDR2 SAAADI. DNA of the CDR3: TGCGCCACTCGGGACAGAACTTATAGCAATCAGCCCCAGCATTTT. It translates to CATRDRTYSNQPQHF.

The rearrangement joins TRBV28 to TRBJ1-1; D remains unclear. The ends were cut back, 3 bases at V and 4 bases at J, with 15 bases in the middle. CDR1 and CDR2 from the germline V gene are MDHEN and SYDVKM. The CDR3 is 15 amino acids. The DNA for the CDR3 is TGTGCCAGCAGTTTGGGGTGGACGGGGAGCACTGAAGCTTTCTTT. Encoded protein: CASSLGWTGSTEAFF.

This sequence joins TRBV5-8 and TRBJ1-5, with 7 bases that match TRBD1. The CDR3 extends over 16 amino acids. J lost 0 bases, V lost 4 bases, and 7 bases had no gene match. Germline loops: CDR1 SGHTS, CDR2 YDEGEE. CDR3: CASSGKQGNSNQPQHF. CDR3 coding DNA: TGTGCCAGCAGCGGAAAACAGGGGAATAGCAATCAGCCCCAGCATTTT.

The genes are TRBV19 and TRBJ2-1; 9 positions match TRBD2. CDR3 length: 15 residues. Germline CDR1 LNHDA, CDR2 SQIVND (reference sequence). With 6 bases clipped from V and 8 bases from J, the junction kept 11 bases outside the gene matches. The CDR3 region is CASRPSGRSRYEQFF. CDR3 nucleotide sequence: TGTGCCAGTAGGCCGAGCGGGAGGAGTCGGTATGAGCAGTTCTTC.

The chain uses TRBV4-1 and TRBJ1-1, with 7 bases fitting TRBD1. The CDR3 sequence is 13 residues long. V was pared by 3 bases and J by 6 bases, with 4 bases of the junction left unmatched. Germline V lookup: CDR1 MGHRA, CDR2 YSYEKL. CDR3 protein: CASSQDRFSEAFF. For the CDR3, the DNA is TGCGCCAGCAGCCAGGACAGGTTCTCTGAAGCTTTCTTT.

V gene TRBV9 combines with J gene TRBJ2-1; 8 bases match TRBD2. Germline V gene lookup returns CDR1 SGDLS and CDR2 YYNGEE. After removal of 4 bases from V and 7 bases from J, the junction contained 7 bases not matched to a gene. The CDR3 covers 14 residues. The CDR3 region has the DNA TGTGCCAGCAGCATTCACAGCGGGGGTAATGAGCAGTTCTTC. It encodes CASSIHSGGNEQFF.

V usage is TRBV28 and J usage is TRBJ2-2, with 8 bases aligning to TRBD1. This CDR3 comprises 17 residues. Germline V gives CDR1 MDHEN, CDR2 SYDVKM. Germline trimming cut 6 bases from V and 6 bases from J; bases unmatched to any gene: 15. DNA for the CDR3: TGTGCCAGCAGAGCCCGTCGGGGACAGGTTTTCCCCGGGGAGCTGTTTTTT. This encodes CASRARRGQVFPGELFF.

The CDR3: CSARRDEKLFF. DNA of the CDR3: TGCAGCGCCCGGCGGGATGAAAAACTGTTTTTT. The J gene is TRBJ1-4, the V gene TRBV29-1; unclear D gene. CDR3 length: 11 amino acids. Germline V gives CDR1 SQVTM, CDR2 ANQGSEA. V was clipped by 7 bases and J by 6 bases, with 9 bases between them.

The chain links TRBV5-6 to TRBJ1-6; 7 positions agree with TRBD1. This CDR3 region has 14 residues. Per the germline V gene, CDR1 is SGHDT and CDR2 is YYEEEE. J was trimmed by 5 bases and V by 3 bases; bases with no gene match: 2. The chain's CDR3 is CASSYGTDNSPLHF. CDR3 coding DNA: TGTGCCAGCAGCTACGGGACAGATAATTCACCCCTCCACTTT.

The V call is TRBV5-4, the J call TRBJ2-1; TRBD2 matches 14 bases. Per the germline V gene, CDR1 is SGHNT and CDR2 is YYREEE (reference sequence). The length of the CDR3 is 16 residues. V shed 0 bases and J 15 bases; nucleotides not matched to a gene: 11. CDR3 nucleotides: TGTGCCAGCAGCTTGGCTGGGACTAGCGGGAGAGGGGGGGTGTTCTTC. It is translated as CASSLAGTSGRGGVFF. The full variable domain, with the rest looked up from reference TRBV5-4 and TRBJ2-1, is ETGVTQSPTHLIKTRGQQVTLRCSSQSGHNTVSWYQQALGQGPQFIFQYYREEENGRGNFPPRFSGLQFPNYSSELNVNALELDDSALYLCASSLAGTSGRGGVFFGPGTRLTVL.

Concerning this clone: The same CDR3 also results from other DNA sequences found in this sample. The chain combines TRBV7-3 with TRBJ2-3; 10 bases are shared with TRBD2. There are 15 residues in the CDR3. The junction had 2 bases not matched to a gene; V was cut back by 5 bases and J by 0 bases. In germline, CDR1 is SGHTA, CDR2 FQGTGA. The CDR3 spells CASSRAGGSTDTQYF. CDR3 sequence (DNA): TGTGCCAGCAGCCGAGCGGGAGGGAGCACAGATACGCAGTATTTT.

J is TRBJ1-2 and V is TRBV3-1 (or the pseudogene TRBV3-2); weak D call: TRBD1 (5 bases). Trimming took off 3 bases at V and 5 bases at J, with 13 bases between the two ends. CDR3 length: 14 amino acids. CDR1 and CDR2 (germline): LGHDT, YNNKEL (reference sequence). The CDR3: CASSQADRLYGYTF. CDR3 in DNA: TGTGCCAGCAGCCAGGCCGACAGACTGTATGGCTACACCTTC.